Sequencing of this T cell receptor (beta chain) was carried out in a study of multiple sclerosis patients with progressive multifocal leukoencephalopathy. General study points: Whether JC virus or general immunocompromise explains the findings remained unclear. Most PML patients had lower entropy, suggesting less diverse TRB repertoires.

Spiked into each PCR were synthetic inline TR CDR3 controls of all V-J pairings. Produced via immunoSEQ multiplex PCR; TCRdb's table is partial and in-frame only. The data contain 30,000 or so clones, roughly 87% of them singletons. Germline lookup yields CDR1 SGHRS and CDR2 YFSETQ. Germline trimming cut 0 bases from V and 3 bases from J; bases unmatched to any gene: 5. The CDR3 consists of 16 residues. Of note for this clone: Antigen: not known.

Stated time point: time of PML onset. Sequencing used PBMCs, obtained from a patient treated with natalizumab. This receptor was obtained from a woman aged 40 to 50 with progressive multifocal leukoencephalopathy. V usage is TRBV5-1 and J usage is TRBJ2-7; TRBD2 aligns across 11 bases. The CDR3 here is CASSLDLAGGGYEQYF. CDR3 sequence (DNA): TGCGCCAGCAGCTTGGATCTAGCGGGGGGAGGCTACGAGCAGTACTTC.